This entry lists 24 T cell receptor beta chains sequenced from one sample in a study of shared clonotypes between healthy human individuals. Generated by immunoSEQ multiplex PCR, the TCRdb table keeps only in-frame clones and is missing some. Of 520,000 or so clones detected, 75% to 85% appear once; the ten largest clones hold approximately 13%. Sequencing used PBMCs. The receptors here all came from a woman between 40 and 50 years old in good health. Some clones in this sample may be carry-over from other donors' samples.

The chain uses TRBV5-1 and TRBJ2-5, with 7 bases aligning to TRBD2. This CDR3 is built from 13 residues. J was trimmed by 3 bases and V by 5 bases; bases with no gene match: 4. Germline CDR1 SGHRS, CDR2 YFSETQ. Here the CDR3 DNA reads TGCGCCAGCAGTCCGCTAGCGGAAGAGACCCAGTACTTC. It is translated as CASSPLAEETQYF. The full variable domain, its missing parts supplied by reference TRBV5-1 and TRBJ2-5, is KAGVTQTPRYLIKTRGQQVTLSCSPISGHRSVSWYQQTPGQGLQFLFEYFSETQRNKGNFPGRFSGRQFSNSRSEMNVSTLELGDSALYLCASSPLAEETQYFGPGTRLLVL.

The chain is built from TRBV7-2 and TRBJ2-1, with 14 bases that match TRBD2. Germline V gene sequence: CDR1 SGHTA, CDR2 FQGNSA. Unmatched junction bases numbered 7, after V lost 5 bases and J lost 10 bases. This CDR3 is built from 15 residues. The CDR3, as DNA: TGTGCCAGCAGCCGGGGACTAGCGGGAGCCGGCGAGCAGTTCTTC. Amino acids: CASSRGLAGAGEQFF.

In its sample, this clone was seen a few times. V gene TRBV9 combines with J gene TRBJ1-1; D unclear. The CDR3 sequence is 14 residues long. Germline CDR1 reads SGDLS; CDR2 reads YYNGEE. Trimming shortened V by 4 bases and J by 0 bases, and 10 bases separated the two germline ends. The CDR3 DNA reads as TGTGCCAGCAGCCCTAGGTTAGTGAACACTGAAGCTTTCTTT. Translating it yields CASSPRLVNTEAFF. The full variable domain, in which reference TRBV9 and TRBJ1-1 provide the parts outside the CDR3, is DSGVTQTPKHLITATGQRVTLRCSPRSGDLSVYWYQQSLDQGLQFLIQYYNGEERAKGNILERFSAQQFPDLHSELNLSSLELGDSALYFCASSPRLVNTEAFFGQGTRLTVV.

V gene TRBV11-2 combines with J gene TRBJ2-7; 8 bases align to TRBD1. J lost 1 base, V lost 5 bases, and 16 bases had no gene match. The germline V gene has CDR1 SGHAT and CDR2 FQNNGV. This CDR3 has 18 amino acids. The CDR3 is CASSPSSGGQGSSYEQYF. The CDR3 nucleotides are TGTGCCAGCAGCCCGTCTAGTGGAGGACAGGGTTCGTCCTACGAGCAGTACTTC. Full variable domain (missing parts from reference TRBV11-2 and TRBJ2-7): EAGVAQSPRYKIIEKRQSVAFWCNPISGHATLYWYQQILGQGPKLLIQFQNNGVVDDSQLPKDRFSAERLKGVDSTLKIQPAKLEDSAVYLCASSPSSGGQGSSYEQYFGPGTRLTVT.

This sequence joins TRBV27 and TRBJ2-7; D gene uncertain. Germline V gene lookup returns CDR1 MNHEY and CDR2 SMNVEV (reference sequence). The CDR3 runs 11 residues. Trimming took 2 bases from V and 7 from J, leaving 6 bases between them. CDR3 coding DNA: TGTGCCAGCAGTTTACTGAGGGAGCAGTACTTC. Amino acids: CASSLLREQYF.

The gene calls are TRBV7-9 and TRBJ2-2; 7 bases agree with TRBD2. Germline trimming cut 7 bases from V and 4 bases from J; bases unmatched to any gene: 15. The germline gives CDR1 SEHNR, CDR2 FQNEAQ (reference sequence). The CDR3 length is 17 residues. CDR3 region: CASTLTVGRGGTGELFF. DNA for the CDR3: TGTGCCAGCACCCTAACCGTGGGGCGCGGGGGCACCGGGGAGCTGTTTTTT.

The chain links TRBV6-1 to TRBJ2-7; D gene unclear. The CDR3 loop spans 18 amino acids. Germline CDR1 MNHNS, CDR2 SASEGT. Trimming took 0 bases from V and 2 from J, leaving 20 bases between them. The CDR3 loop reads CASSEARPPTLLTYEQYF. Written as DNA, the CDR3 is TGTGCCAGCAGTGAAGCTCGTCCGCCCACACTGTTAACCTACGAGCAGTACTTC.

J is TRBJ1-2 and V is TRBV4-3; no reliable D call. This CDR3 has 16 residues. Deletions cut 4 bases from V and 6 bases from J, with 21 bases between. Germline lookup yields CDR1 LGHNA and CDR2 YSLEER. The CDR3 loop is CASSRSEWAPQDGYTF. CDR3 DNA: TGCGCCAGCAGCCGCTCCGAGTGGGCCCCGCAGGATGGCTACACCTTC.

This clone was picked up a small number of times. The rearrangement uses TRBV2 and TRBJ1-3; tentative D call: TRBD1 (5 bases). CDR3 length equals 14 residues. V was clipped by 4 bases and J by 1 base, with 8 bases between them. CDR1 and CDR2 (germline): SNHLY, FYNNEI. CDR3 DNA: TGTGCCAGCAGTGTCGGGGGTTCTGGAAACACCATATATTTT. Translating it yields CASSVGGSGNTIYF. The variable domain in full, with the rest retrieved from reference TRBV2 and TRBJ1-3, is EPEVTQTPSHQVTQMGQEVILRCVPISNHLYFYWYRQILGQKVEFLVSFYNNEISEKSEIFDDQFSVERPDGSNFTLKIRSTKLEDSAMYFCASSVGGSGNTIYFGEGSWLTVV.

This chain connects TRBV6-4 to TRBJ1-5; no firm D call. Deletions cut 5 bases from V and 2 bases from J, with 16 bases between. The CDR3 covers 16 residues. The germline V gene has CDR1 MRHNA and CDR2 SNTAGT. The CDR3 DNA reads TGTGCCAGCAGTAACCTAAGAGGGCGAGGCAATCAGCCCCAGCATTTT. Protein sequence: CASSNLRGRGNQPQHF.

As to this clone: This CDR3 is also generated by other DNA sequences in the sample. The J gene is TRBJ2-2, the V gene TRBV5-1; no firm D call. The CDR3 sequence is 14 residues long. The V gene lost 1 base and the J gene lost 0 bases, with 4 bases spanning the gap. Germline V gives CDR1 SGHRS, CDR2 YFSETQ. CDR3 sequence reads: CASSLSTNTGELFF. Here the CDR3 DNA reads TGCGCCAGCAGCTTGTCAACGAACACCGGGGAGCTGTTTTTT.

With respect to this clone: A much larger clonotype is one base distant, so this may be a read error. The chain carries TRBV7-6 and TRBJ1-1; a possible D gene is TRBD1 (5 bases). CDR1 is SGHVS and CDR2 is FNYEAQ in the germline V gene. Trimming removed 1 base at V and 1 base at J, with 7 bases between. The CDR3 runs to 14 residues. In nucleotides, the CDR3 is TGTGCCAGCAGCTTAGGTGGGGGGAACACTGAAGCTTTCTTT. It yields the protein CASSLGGGNTEAFF.

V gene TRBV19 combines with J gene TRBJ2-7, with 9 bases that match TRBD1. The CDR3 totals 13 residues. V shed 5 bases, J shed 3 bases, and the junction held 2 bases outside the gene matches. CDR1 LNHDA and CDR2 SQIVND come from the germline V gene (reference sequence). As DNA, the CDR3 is TGTGCCAGTAGTGGGGACAGGGACTACGAGCAGTACTTC. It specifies CASSGDRDYEQYF.

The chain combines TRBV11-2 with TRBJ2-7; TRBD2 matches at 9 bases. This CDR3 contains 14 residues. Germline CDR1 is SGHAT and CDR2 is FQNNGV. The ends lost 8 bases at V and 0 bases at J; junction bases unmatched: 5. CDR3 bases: TGTGCCAGCGACCGGACTAGCGTCTCCTACGAGCAGTACTTC. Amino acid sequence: CASDRTSVSYEQYF. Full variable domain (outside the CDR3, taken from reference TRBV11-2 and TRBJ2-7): EAGVAQSPRYKIIEKRQSVAFWCNPISGHATLYWYQQILGQGPKLLIQFQNNGVVDDSQLPKDRFSAERLKGVDSTLKIQPAKLEDSAVYLCASDRTSVSYEQYFGPGTRLTVT.

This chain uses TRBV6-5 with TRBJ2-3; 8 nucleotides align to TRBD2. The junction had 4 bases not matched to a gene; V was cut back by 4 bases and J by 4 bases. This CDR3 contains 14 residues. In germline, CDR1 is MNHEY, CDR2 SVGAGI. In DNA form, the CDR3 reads TGTGCCAGCAGTTCCCCGGGGGGGTCAGATACGCAGTATTTT. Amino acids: CASSSPGGSDTQYF.

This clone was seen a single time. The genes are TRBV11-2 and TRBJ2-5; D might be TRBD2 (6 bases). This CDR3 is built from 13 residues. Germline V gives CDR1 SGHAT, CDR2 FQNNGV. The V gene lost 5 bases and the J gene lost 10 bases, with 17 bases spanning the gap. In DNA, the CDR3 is TGTGCCAGCAGCCCCGCGGGGACTGAAGTCCAGTACTTC. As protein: CASSPAGTEVQYF.

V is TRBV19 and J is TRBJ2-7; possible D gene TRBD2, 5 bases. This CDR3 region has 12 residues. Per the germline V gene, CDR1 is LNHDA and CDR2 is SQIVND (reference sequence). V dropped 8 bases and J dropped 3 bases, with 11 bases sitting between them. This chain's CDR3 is CASEGNRYEQYF. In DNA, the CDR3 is TGTGCCAGTGAGGGAAACCGCTACGAGCAGTACTTC.

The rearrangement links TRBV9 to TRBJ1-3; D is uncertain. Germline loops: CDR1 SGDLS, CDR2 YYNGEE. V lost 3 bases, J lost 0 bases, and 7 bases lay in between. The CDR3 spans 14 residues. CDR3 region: CASSAGNSGNTIYF. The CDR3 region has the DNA TGTGCCAGCAGCGCCGGGAACTCTGGAAACACCATATATTTT.

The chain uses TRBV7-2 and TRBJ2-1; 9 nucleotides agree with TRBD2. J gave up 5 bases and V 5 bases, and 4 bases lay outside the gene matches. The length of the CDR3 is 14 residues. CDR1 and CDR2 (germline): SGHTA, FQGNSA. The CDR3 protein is CASSRSSGNNEQFF. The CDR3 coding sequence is TGTGCCAGCAGCCGATCTAGCGGGAACAATGAGCAGTTCTTC.

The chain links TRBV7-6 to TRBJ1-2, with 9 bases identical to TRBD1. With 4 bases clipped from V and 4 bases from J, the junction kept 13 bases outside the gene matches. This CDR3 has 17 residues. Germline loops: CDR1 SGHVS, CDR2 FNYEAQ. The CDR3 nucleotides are TGTGCCAGCAGCTCACCCGGGACAGGGAGAAGTAGCTATGGCTACACCTTC. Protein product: CASSSPGTGRSSYGYTF.

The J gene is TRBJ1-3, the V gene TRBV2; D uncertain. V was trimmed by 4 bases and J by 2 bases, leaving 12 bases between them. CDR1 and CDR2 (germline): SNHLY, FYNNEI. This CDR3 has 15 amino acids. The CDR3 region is CASSVGRTPGNTIYF. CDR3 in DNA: TGTGCCAGCAGTGTGGGCAGGACCCCTGGAAACACCATATATTTT.

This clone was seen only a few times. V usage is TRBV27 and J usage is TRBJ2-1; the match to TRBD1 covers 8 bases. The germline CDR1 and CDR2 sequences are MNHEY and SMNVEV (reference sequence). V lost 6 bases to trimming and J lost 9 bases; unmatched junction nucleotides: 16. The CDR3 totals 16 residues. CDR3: CASRTFSGQGAGEQFF. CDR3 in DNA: TGTGCCAGCAGGACCTTTTCGGGGCAGGGGGCGGGTGAGCAGTTCTTC.

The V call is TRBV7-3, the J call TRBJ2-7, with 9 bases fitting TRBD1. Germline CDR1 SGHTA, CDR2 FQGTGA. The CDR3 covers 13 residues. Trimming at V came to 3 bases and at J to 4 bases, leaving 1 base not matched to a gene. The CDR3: CASSFGQGYEQYF. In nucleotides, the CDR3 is TGTGCCAGCAGCTTCGGACAGGGGTACGAGCAGTACTTC.

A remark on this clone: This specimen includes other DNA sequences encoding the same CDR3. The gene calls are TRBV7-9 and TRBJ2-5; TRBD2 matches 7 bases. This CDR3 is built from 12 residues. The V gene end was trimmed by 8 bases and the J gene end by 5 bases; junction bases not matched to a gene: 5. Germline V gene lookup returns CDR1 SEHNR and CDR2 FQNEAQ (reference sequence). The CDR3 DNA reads TGTGCCAGCGGCCGGGGAGGGGAGACCCAGTACTTC. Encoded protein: CASGRGGETQYF.